A single sample gave rise to the 25 T cell receptor beta chains below, sequenced in a study of vaccination effects on CD4 cells after COVID-19. Peptide-pool stimulation followed by sequencing identified expanded antigen-specific CD4+ clonotypes in the ViraFEST assay. Following culture for about 11 days, CD4+ T cells were isolated. All vaccine recipients tested negative for nucleocapsid antibodies and had never contracted SARS-CoV-2 infection. These receptors' targets are unknown. Repertoires were generated with immunoSEQ multiplex PCR, while TCRdb's copy carries only in-frame clones and drops some. The table includes under 45,000 clones, under 85% detected once. Here the sequenced sample was CD4+ T cells from PBMCs cultured with HCoV-NL63 spike peptides, taken before COVID-19 vaccination. The receptor source for this set is a human donor who received a COVID-19 vaccine.

This chain uses TRBV2 with TRBJ2-3; 8 positions match TRBD2. Germline assignment: CDR1 SNHLY and CDR2 FYNNEI. This CDR3 contains 15 residues. V was pared by 4 bases and J by 3 bases, with 6 bases of the junction left unmatched. Here the CDR3 DNA reads TGTGCCAGCAGTGGTCGGGCGGGGGGAACAGATACGCAGTATTTT. Translating it yields CASSGRAGGTDTQYF.

This sequence joins TRBV6-4 and TRBJ2-3; D ambiguous. Trimming left V 5 bases short and J 0 bases short, with 9 bases between. CDR1 is MRHNA and CDR2 is SNTAGT in the germline V gene. CDR3 length: 14 residues. CDR3 sequence reads: CASSYSYSTDTQYF. Written as DNA, the CDR3 is TGTGCCAGCAGTTATAGCTACAGCACAGATACGCAGTATTTT.

The chain employs TRBV2 and TRBJ1-1; 9 positions agree with TRBD1. The germline V gene encodes CDR1 SNHLY and CDR2 FYNNEI. This CDR3 is built from 14 residues. V shed 4 bases and J 8 bases; nucleotides not matched to a gene: 8. The CDR3 DNA follows: TGTGCCAGCAGTGGGGACAGGGTCACAAAGGAAGCTTTCTTT. Translated, it gives CASSGDRVTKEAFF.

The CDR3 loop is CASSILYRDGDGYTF. The CDR3 DNA is TGCGCCAGCAGCATACTTTACCGGGACGGGGATGGCTACACCTTC. This sequence joins TRBV5-1 and TRBJ1-2; maybe TRBD1 (5 bases). CDR1 is SGHRS and CDR2 is YFSETQ in the germline V gene. The CDR3 has 15 residues. The V gene lost 4 bases and the J gene lost 6 bases, with 19 bases spanning the gap.

The J gene is TRBJ1-4, the V gene TRBV3-1 (or the pseudogene TRBV3-2), with TRBD1 as a possible D gene (5 bases). The CDR3 is 14 amino acids. Between the trimmed V and J ends, which lost 4 bases and 5 bases, there was a span of 11 bases. Germline lookup yields CDR1 LGHDT and CDR2 YNNKEL (reference sequence). The CDR3 sequence is CASSPGGANEKLFF. Here the CDR3 DNA reads TGTGCCAGCAGCCCTGGAGGGGCAAATGAAAAACTGTTTTTT.

This clone appeared a single time. The chain combines TRBV7-2 with TRBJ2-1, with a tentative D call TRBD2 (6 bases). Germline CDR1 SGHTA, CDR2 FQGNSA. CDR3 length: 16 amino acids. Trimming removed 0 bases from V and 6 bases from J, with 15 bases in between. The CDR3 sequence: CASSLAGGAISNEQFF. In DNA form, the CDR3 reads TGTGCCAGCAGCTTAGCGGGCGGGGCCATCTCCAATGAGCAGTTCTTC.

This clone was detected a few times. The V gene is TRBV7-8, the J gene TRBJ2-4, with D perhaps TRBD2 (6 bases). There are 16 residues in the CDR3. The V end lost 1 base, the J end lost 3 bases, and 13 bases lay between the germline ends. Germline-derived CDR1 and CDR2 are SGHVS and FQNEAQ. The CDR3 region is CASSLGLGGVKNIQYF. CDR3 nucleotides: TGTGCCAGCAGCTTAGGTTTAGGAGGGGTCAAAAACATTCAGTACTTC.

This chain joins TRBV5-6 and TRBJ2-1, with TRBD1 matching 12 bases. The V and J ends lost 3 bases and 5 bases, in that order; junction bases with no gene match: 3. Germline CDR1 is SGHDT and CDR2 is YYEEEE. The CDR3 extends over 15 amino acids. The CDR3: CASSSGTGGNNEQFF. As DNA, the CDR3 is TGTGCCAGCAGCTCCGGGACAGGGGGCAACAATGAGCAGTTCTTC.

The genes are TRBV7-3 and TRBJ2-1; TRBD2 aligns across 7 bases. This CDR3 comprises 19 residues. Trimming cost V 5 bases and J 0 bases; bases outside gene matches: 16. Germline assignment: CDR1 SGHTA and CDR2 FQGTGA. The CDR3 loop is CASSPSPRRGSSSYNEQFF. The CDR3 DNA is TGTGCCAGCAGCCCTTCCCCGCGGCGGGGGTCGAGCTCCTACAATGAGCAGTTCTTC.

The V call is TRBV5-1, the J call TRBJ1-6; tentative D call: TRBD1 (5 bases). Between the trimmed V and J ends, which lost 1 base and 7 bases, there was a span of 15 bases. The germline V gene encodes CDR1 SGHRS and CDR2 YFSETQ. This CDR3 comprises 16 residues. DNA for the CDR3: TGCGCCAGCAGCTTGTCCCCGCAGGGAGGAAATTCACCCCTCCACTTT. The encoded protein is CASSLSPQGGNSPLHF.

V usage is TRBV23-1 and J usage is TRBJ1-2; 9 positions agree with TRBD1. TRBV23-1 is recorded as an ORF, its role being uncertain. This CDR3 region has 14 residues. J gave up 4 bases and V 4 bases, and 4 bases lay outside the gene matches. CDR3 residues: CASSRQGGSYGYTF. The CDR3 coding sequence is TGCGCCAGCAGTCGACAGGGGGGTAGCTATGGCTACACCTTC.

This clone occurred once. The J gene is TRBJ1-2, the V gene TRBV7-2; 11 nucleotides match TRBD1. CDR3 length equals 14 residues. Germline assignment: CDR1 SGHTA and CDR2 FQGNSA. V gave up 5 bases and J gave up 7 bases; unmatched junction bases: 6. The CDR3 sequence: CASSLGQGVSGYTF. CDR3 in DNA: TGTGCCAGCAGCCTGGGACAGGGGGTCTCTGGCTACACCTTC.

This clone has a handful of counts. The chain couples TRBV19 to TRBJ1-6; TRBD1 might be the D (5 bases). V was pared by 7 bases and J by 12 bases, with 13 bases between. The CDR3 has 12 residues. Per germline, CDR1 LNHDA and CDR2 SQIVND (reference sequence). The DNA of the CDR3 is TGTGCCAGTACGTCGAGGGGACTACCCCTCCACTTT. Protein sequence: CASTSRGLPLHF.

The chain is built from TRBV2 and TRBJ1-1, with D hard to call. Trimming cost V 7 bases and J 1 base, with 10 bases left between them. CDR1 is SNHLY, CDR2 FYNNEI, per germline. This CDR3 is built from 13 residues. This chain's CDR3 is CASIRTENTEAFF. In nucleotides, the CDR3 is TGTGCCAGCATTAGGACGGAGAACACTGAAGCTTTCTTT.

The chain has TRBV2 and TRBJ1-1, with TRBD1 as a possible D gene (5 bases). V lost 2 bases and J 0 bases, leaving 7 bases between the germline ends. The length of the CDR3 is 14 residues. Per the germline V gene, CDR1 is SNHLY and CDR2 is FYNNEI. CDR3 sequence (DNA): TGTGCCAGCAGTGAACAGGGTATGAACACTGAAGCTTTCTTT. Translation: CASSEQGMNTEAFF.

The V gene is TRBV29-1, the J gene TRBJ1-4; maybe TRBD1 (5 bases). Germline V CDR1 and CDR2: SQVTM, ANQGSEA. V gave up 7 bases and J gave up 7 bases, with 13 bases separating them. The CDR3 is 12 amino acids. The CDR3 here is CSAGRQGEKLFF. CDR3 nucleotide sequence: TGCAGCGCTGGGAGGCAGGGTGAAAAACTGTTTTTT.

V is TRBV6-5 and J is TRBJ1-1; 7 bases align to TRBD1. Germline values: CDR1 MNHEY, CDR2 SVGAGI. The CDR3 contains 15 residues. J gave up 1 base and V 2 bases, and 4 bases lay outside the gene matches. The chain's CDR3 is CASSYTGQQNTEAFF. CDR3 DNA sequence: TGTGCCAGCAGTTACACGGGACAGCAGAACACTGAAGCTTTCTTT.

Here the CDR3 reads CASSIAGGSEAFF. The CDR3 DNA follows: TGTGCCAGTAGTATTGCGGGGGGCTCTGAAGCTTTCTTT. The rearrangement links TRBV19 to TRBJ1-1, with D maybe TRBD1 (6 bases). The V end lost 3 bases, the J end lost 6 bases, and 11 bases lay between the germline ends. This CDR3 comprises 13 residues. CDR1 and CDR2 (germline): LNHDA, SQIVND (reference sequence).

There are a few counts of this clone. The V and J genes are TRBV6-6 and TRBJ2-3, with TRBD1 matching over 7 bases. V was pared by 4 bases and J by 3 bases, with 1 base of the junction left unmatched. This CDR3 comprises 13 residues. Germline V gene data show CDR1 as MNHNY and CDR2 as SVGAGI (reference sequence). This CDR3 is CASSWDRTDTQYF. In DNA, the CDR3 is TGTGCCAGCAGTTGGGACAGAACAGATACGCAGTATTTT.

This clone was observed a handful of times. The rearrangement uses TRBV5-1 and TRBJ2-5; either TRBD1 or TRBD2 may supply D (5 bases each). Per the germline V gene, CDR1 is SGHRS and CDR2 is YFSETQ. Trimming cost V 1 base and J 1 base, with 14 bases left between them. The CDR3 runs 16 residues. CDR3 nucleotides: TGCGCCAGCAGCTTGACCTTAGGGGCGGGCCAAGAGACCCAGTACTTC. This codes for CASSLTLGAGQETQYF.

CDR3 sequence (DNA): TGTGCCAGCAGTTACGAAGACACCGGGGAGCTGTTTTTT. Translated, it gives CASSYEDTGELFF. The chain links TRBV6-5 to TRBJ2-2; D is unresolved. There are 13 residues in the CDR3. V shed 2 bases and J shed 3 bases, with 4 bases lying between them. Germline CDR1 reads MNHEY; CDR2 reads SVGAGI.

This rearrangement joins TRBV4-1 to TRBJ2-1; 8 nucleotides agree with TRBD2. Germline CDR1 and CDR2: MGHRA and YSYEKL. Trimming removed 1 base from V and 7 bases from J; junction bases left unmatched: 15. The CDR3 consists of 18 residues. CDR3 coding DNA: TGCGCCAGCAGCCAAGTAAGGAATCAAGCGGGGGCGGGAAATGAGCAGTTCTTC. Its translation: CASSQVRNQAGAGNEQFF.

The rearrangement uses TRBV27 and TRBJ2-6; TRBD2 agrees at 7 bases. The germline gives CDR1 MNHEY, CDR2 SMNVEV (reference sequence). V dropped 4 bases and J dropped 4; count of bases not matched to a gene: 4. This CDR3 has 15 amino acids. The CDR3 DNA reads as TGTGCCAGCAGTTCCCAGCGGGGAGGGGCCAACGTCCTGACTTTC. It translates to CASSSQRGGANVLTF. Using reference TRBV27 and TRBJ2-6 for the parts outside the CDR3, the full variable domain is EAQVTQNPRYLITVTGKKLTVTCSQNMNHEYMSWYRQDPGLGLRQIYYSMNVEVTDKGDVPEGYKVSRKEKRNFPLILESPSPNQTSLYFCASSSQRGGANVLTFGAGSRLTVL.

This clone has a handful of counts. The V and J genes are TRBV7-2 and TRBJ2-2; no firm D call. This CDR3 has 14 residues. Germline CDR1 reads SGHTA; CDR2 reads FQGNSA. V was pared by 0 bases and J by 8 bases, with 10 bases between. Here the CDR3 reads CASSLAYRTGELFF. The CDR3 coding sequence is TGTGCCAGCAGCTTAGCGTACAGAACGGGGGAGCTGTTTTTT.

V usage is TRBV7-9 and J usage is TRBJ2-5, with TRBD1 identical over 8 bases. J gave up 1 base and V 1 base, and 14 bases lay outside the gene matches. The length of the CDR3 is 19 residues. CDR1 and CDR2 (germline): SEHNR, FQNEAQ (reference sequence). CDR3 sequence: CASSLDRVRVQGAQETQYF. CDR3 nucleotides: TGTGCCAGCAGCTTAGATCGAGTAAGAGTTCAGGGGGCCCAAGAGACCCAGTACTTC.